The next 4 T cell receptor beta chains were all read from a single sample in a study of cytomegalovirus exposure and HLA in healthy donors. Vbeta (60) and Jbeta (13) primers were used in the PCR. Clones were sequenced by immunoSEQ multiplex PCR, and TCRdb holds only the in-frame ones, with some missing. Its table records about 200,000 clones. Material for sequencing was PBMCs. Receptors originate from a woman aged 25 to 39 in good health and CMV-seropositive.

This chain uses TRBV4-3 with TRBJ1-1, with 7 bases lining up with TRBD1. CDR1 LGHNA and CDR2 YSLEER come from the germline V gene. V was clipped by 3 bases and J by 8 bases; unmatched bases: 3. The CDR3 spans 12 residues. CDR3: CASSHSRGEAFF. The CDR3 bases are TGCGCCAGCAGCCACTCCAGGGGGGAAGCTTTCTTT.

CDR3 in DNA: TGTGCCAGCAGTGAAGGTTTCAGGGGGACCCAATTCAGTTACGAGCAGTACTTC. This codes for CASSEGFRGTQFSYEQYF. The chain has TRBV2 and TRBJ2-7; 7 positions match TRBD1. The CDR3 extends over 18 amino acids. Germline V gene data show CDR1 as SNHLY and CDR2 as FYNNEI. The V segment lost 1 base and the J segment 4 bases; nucleotides outside the gene matches: 16.

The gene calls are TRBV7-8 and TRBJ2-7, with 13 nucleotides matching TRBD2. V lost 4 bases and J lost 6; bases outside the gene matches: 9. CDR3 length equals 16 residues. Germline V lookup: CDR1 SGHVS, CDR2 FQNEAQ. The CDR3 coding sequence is TGTGCCAGCAGCTCACCCCGGGGACTAGCGGGGACCGAGCAGTACTTC. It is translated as CASSSPRGLAGTEQYF.

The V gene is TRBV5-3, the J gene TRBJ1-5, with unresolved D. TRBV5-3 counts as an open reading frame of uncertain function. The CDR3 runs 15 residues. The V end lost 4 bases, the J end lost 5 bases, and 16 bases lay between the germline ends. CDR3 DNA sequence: TGTGCCAGAAGCAAAGACACGGTAAGATATCAGCCCCAGCATTTT. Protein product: CARSKDTVRYQPQHF.